This T cell receptor (beta chain) is drawn from a study of blood T cell repertoires in COVID-19. Sequencing used immunoSEQ multiplex PCR; TCRdb keeps in-frame clones, though not all of them. The table shows about 490,000 clones, with over 75% occurring only once. J gave up 7 bases and V 1 base, and 2 bases lay outside the gene matches. Germline-derived CDR1 and CDR2 are SGHVS and FQNEAQ. The length of the CDR3 is 14 residues. The sequence derives from a human donor in a cohort sampled during active COVID-19. Sequenced: peripheral blood. This chain connects TRBV7-8 to TRBJ2-1; the match to TRBD1 covers 9 bases. CDR3 loop: CASSLGQGENEQFF. The CDR3 DNA is TGTGCCAGCAGCTTAGGACAGGGGGAGAATGAGCAGTTCTTC.